Listed below are T cell receptor beta chains from one sample, sequenced in a study of beta chain features in type 1 diabetes. Profiled with immunoSEQ multiplex PCR; TCRdb holds only in-frame clones, not every one. The sample lists 300,000 to 450,000 clones, around an eighth occurring once. Sample: naive CD4+ T cells from blood. The receptors derive from a woman aged 18-29 years with type 1 diabetes. Both conserved end residues are part of each CDR3. A D gene is named only where the DNA matches it firmly. Size is stated for part of the rows, as once, few or many counts, or as a class when the clone is expanded.

TRBV30	TRBJ2-1	TRBD2	-	CAWSGRIAGGGTEQFF	TGTGCCTGGAGCGGCCGTATAGCGGGAGGAGGAACTGAGCAGTTCTTC
TRBV7-3	TRBJ2-7	-	few	CASSLNSGYEQYF	TGTGCCAGCAGCTTAAACTCGGGTTACGAGCAGTACTTC
TRBV11-1	TRBJ2-7	-	few	CASSWARTYEQYF	TGTGCCAGCAGCTGGGCCAGGACCTACGAGCAGTACTTC
TRBV29-1	TRBJ1-3	-	-	CSVEEGAGNTIYF	TGCAGCGTTGAGGAAGGGGCGGGAAACACCATATATTTT
TRBV30	TRBJ1-5	TRBD1	-	CAWSPHTGVYSNQPQHF	TGTGCCTGGAGTCCCCATACAGGGGTGTATAGCAATCAGCCCCAGCATTTT
TRBV30	TRBJ2-7	-	few	CAWSVQQVYEQYF	TGTGCCTGGAGTGTACAACAGGTCTACGAGCAGTACTTC
TRBV10-3	TRBJ2-7	-	-	CAISGGYEQYF	TGTGCCATCAGTGGCGGCTACGAGCAGTACTTC
TRBV28	TRBJ1-2	-	-	CASSSPQGSHYGYTF	TGTGCCAGCAGTTCCCCACAGGGCTCCCACTATGGCTACACCTTC
TRBV5-4	TRBJ2-7	-	few	CASSLDRYEQYF	TGTGCCAGCAGCTTGGATCGCTACGAGCAGTACTTC
TRBV7-2	TRBJ2-7	-	few	CASSRSGTSYEQYF	TGTGCCAGCAGCCGCTCCGGCACTAGCTACGAGCAGTACTTC
TRBV29-1	TRBJ1-1	TRBD1	few	CSVERAGGPTEAFF	TGCAGCGTTGAACGGGCAGGGGGTCCCACTGAAGCTTTCTTT
TRBV27	TRBJ1-5	-	-	CASSPLNQPQHF	TGTGCCAGCAGTCCCCTTAATCAGCCCCAGCATTTT
TRBV6-5	TRBJ2-1	-	-	CASKRVAGNNEQFF	TGTGCCAGCAAGAGGGTGGCGGGGAACAATGAGCAGTTCTTC
TRBV5-1	TRBJ2-1	-	-	CASSSLSAGPYNEQFF	TGCGCCAGCAGCTCCCTCAGCGCGGGACCCTACAATGAGCAGTTCTTC
TRBV4-2	TRBJ2-3	-	few	CASSQDGGDTQYF	TGTGCCAGCAGCCAAGATGGGGGCGATACGCAGTATTTT
TRBV7-8	TRBJ2-7	TRBD2	few	CASSLSGRAREQYF	TGTGCCAGCAGCTTAAGCGGGAGGGCCCGGGAGCAGTACTTC
TRBV5-6	TRBJ1-2	-	-	CASTRWGQGYTF	TGTGCCAGCACCCGGTGGGGGCAAGGCTACACCTTC
TRBV9	TRBJ2-1	TRBD2	-	CASSGTSLGEQFF	TGTGCCAGCAGCGGGACTAGTCTAGGAGAGCAGTTCTTC
TRBV7-9	TRBJ1-2	-	few	CASSSTGGSYGYTF	TGTGCCAGCAGCTCGACCGGAGGAAGCTATGGCTACACCTTC
TRBV11-2	TRBJ2-1	TRBD2	-	CASVRLAGGALDEQFF	TGTGCCAGCGTACGCCTTGCGGGGGGGGCCCTGGATGAGCAGTTCTTC
TRBV28	TRBJ2-2	-	-	CASSFVAGTGELFF	TGTGCCAGCAGTTTCGTTGCGGGAACCGGGGAGCTGTTTTTT
TRBV4-1	TRBJ2-5	-	few	CASSQVPAGGETQYF	TGCGCCAGCAGCCAAGTCCCTGCAGGTGGAGAGACCCAGTACTTC
TRBV4-1	TRBJ2-2	-	few	CASRRPGQNTGELFF	TGCGCCAGCAGACGTCCGGGACAAAACACCGGGGAGCTGTTTTTT
TRBV4-1	TRBJ2-1	TRBD1	-	CASSQVGTGGNEQFF	TGCGCCAGCAGCCAAGTAGGGACAGGGGGCAATGAGCAGTTCTTC
TRBV7-2	TRBJ1-5	-	-	CASSLVGSNRDQPQHF	TGTGCCAGCAGCTTAGTAGGTAGTAACAGGGATCAGCCCCAGCATTTT
TRBV14	TRBJ2-7	TRBD1	-	CASSQDRGPEQYF	TGTGCCAGCAGCCAGGACAGGGGGCCCGAGCAGTACTTC
TRBV15	TRBJ1-5	-	few	CATSRDLRVVTQHF	TGTGCCACCAGCAGAGATCTACGCGTTGTGACCCAGCATTTT
TRBV30	TRBJ1-6	TRBD1	-	CAWDNRGRTNSPLHF	TGTGCCTGGGACAACAGGGGAAGGACTAATTCACCCCTCCACTTT
TRBV4-2	TRBJ2-7	TRBD1	-	CASSQDRGDRVWNEQYF	TGTGCCAGCAGCCAAGATAGAGGGGACAGGGTGTGGAACGAGCAGTACTTC
TRBV28	TRBJ2-1	TRBD2	few	CASSPPGGTYNEQFF	TGTGCCAGCAGTCCGCCCGGGGGGACTTACAATGAGCAGTTCTTC